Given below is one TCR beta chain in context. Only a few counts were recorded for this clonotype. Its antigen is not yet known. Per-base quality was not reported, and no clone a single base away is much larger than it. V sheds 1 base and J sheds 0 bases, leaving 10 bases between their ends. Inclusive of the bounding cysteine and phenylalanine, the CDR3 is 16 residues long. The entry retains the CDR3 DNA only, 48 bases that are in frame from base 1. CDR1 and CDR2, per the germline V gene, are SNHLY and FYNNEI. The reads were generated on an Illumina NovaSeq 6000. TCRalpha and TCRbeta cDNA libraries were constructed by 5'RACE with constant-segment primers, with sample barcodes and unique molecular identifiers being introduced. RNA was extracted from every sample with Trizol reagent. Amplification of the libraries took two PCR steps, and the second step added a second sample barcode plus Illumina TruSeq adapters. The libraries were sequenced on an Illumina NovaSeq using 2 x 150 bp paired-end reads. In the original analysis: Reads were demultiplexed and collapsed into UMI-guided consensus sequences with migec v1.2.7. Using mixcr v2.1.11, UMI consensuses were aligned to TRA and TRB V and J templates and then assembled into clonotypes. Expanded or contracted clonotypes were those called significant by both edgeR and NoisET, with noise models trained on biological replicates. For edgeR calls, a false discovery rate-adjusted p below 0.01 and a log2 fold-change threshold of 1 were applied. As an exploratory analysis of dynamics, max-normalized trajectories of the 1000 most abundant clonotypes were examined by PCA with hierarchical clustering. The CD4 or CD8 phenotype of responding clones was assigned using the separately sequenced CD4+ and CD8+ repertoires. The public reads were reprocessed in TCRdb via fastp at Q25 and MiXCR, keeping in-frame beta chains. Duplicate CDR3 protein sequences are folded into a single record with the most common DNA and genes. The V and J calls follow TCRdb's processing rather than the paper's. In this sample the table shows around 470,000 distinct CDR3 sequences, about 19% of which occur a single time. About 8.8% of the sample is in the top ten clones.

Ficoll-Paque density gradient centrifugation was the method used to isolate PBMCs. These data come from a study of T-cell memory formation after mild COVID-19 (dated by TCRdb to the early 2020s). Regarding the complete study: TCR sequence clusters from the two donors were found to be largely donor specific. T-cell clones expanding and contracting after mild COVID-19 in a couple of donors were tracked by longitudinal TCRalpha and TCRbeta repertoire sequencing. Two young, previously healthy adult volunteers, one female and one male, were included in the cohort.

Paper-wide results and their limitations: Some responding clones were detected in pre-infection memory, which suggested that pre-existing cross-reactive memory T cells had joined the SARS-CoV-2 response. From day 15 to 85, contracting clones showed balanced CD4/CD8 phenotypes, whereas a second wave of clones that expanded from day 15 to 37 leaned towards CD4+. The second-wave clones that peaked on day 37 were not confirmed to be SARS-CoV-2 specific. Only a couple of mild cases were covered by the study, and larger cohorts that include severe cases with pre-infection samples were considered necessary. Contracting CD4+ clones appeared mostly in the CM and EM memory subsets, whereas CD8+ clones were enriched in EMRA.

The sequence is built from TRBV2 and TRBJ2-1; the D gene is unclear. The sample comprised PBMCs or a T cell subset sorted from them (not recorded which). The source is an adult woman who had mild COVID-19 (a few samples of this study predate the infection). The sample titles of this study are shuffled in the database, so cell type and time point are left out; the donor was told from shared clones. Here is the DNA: TGTGCCAGCAGTGAAGGGGCTCCTAGCTCCTACAATGAGCAGTTCTTC. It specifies CASSEGAPSSYNEQFF.